The 21 T cell receptor beta chains reported below all come from one sample, sequenced in a study of T cell clusters in autoimmune cytopenias. TRB was amplified from approximately 230 ng of peripheral blood genomic DNA per sample. Multiplex touch-down PCR amplified TRB using TRB-A and TRB-B pools in one tube. No DNA is given; TCRdb re-called the multiplex PCR reads and lists each CDR3 protein once. The sample has approximately 2,100 distinct CDR3 sequences. The sample was also linked to a second study, of T cell repertoires in aging, cancer and after chemotherapy.

The sequencing input was peripheral blood. The source of these receptors is a human donor in good health.

Frequency places this clonotype as medium-sized. This sequence joins TRBV11-2 and TRBJ2-7; lacking DNA, the TRBD2 call made by TCRdb goes unchecked. The CDR3 runs 14 residues. In germline, CDR1 is SGHAT, CDR2 FQNNGV. The CDR3 sequence is CASSQGLAGYEQYF.

This clonotype is deemed medium-sized by its frequency. The gene calls are TRBV19 and TRBJ1-1. The CDR3 loop spans 13 amino acids. Germline assignment: CDR1 LNHDA and CDR2 SQIVND (reference sequence). CDR3 region: CASSTFGDTEAFF.

This chain joins TRBV2 and TRBJ1-5. CDR1 and CDR2 (germline): SNHLY, FYNNEI. The CDR3 is 16 residues long. CDR3 sequence reads: CASKRGEGEFGQPQHF. The complete variable domain, with remaining parts taken from reference TRBV2 and TRBJ1-5, reads EPEVTQTPSHQVTQMGQEVILRCVPISNHLYFYWYRQILGQKVEFLVSFYNNEISEKSEIFDDQFSVERPDGSNFTLKIRSTKLEDSAMYFCASKRGEGEFGQPQHFGDGTRLSIL.

This clonotype counts as medium-sized by frequency. The rearrangement joins TRBV27 to TRBJ1-1; checking the TCRdb D call of TRBD1 is not possible without DNA. The V gene's germline CDR1 is MNHEY and CDR2 SMNVEV (reference sequence). The CDR3 length is 12 residues. This chain's CDR3 is CASSGTGDEAFF.

According to its frequency, this clonotype is medium-sized. This chain uses TRBV20-1 with TRBJ1-2. The CDR3 sequence is 15 residues long. Germline V gene lookup returns CDR1 DFQATT and CDR2 SNEGSKA (reference sequence). The CDR3 reads CSAPKGDSSNYGYTF.

Considering frequency, this clonotype is medium-sized (0.01 to 0.1%). Here the CDR3 reads CASSRGGTLGFTF. The genes are TRBV27 and TRBJ1-2; there is no DNA to check the TCRdb D call of TRBD1. CDR1 is MNHEY, CDR2 SMNVEV, per germline (reference sequence). The CDR3 covers 13 residues.

This chain uses TRBV20-1 with TRBJ1-2; TCRdb's assignment of TRBD1 cannot be checked, as there is no DNA. Germline-derived CDR1 and CDR2 are DFQATT and SNEGSKA (reference sequence). This CDR3 is 15 amino acids long. Here the CDR3 reads CSASDQGAANYGYTF.

The chain couples TRBV4-2 to TRBJ2-7; TCRdb lists TRBD1, though no DNA is available to test this call. The CDR3 consists of 15 residues. Per the germline V gene, CDR1 is LGHNA and CDR2 is YNFKEQ. CDR3 amino acids: CASSQLRTGLYEQYF.

V is TRBV20-1 and J is TRBJ2-2; the D call of TRBD1 rests on TCRdb alone, since no DNA is present to check it. Germline CDR1 is DFQATT and CDR2 is SNEGSKA (reference sequence). The CDR3 extends over 16 amino acids. Here the CDR3 reads CSARDYKTGMAGELFF.

This clonotype is called large based on its frequency. The rearrangement links TRBV19 to TRBJ2-7; no DNA is available, so the TRBD1 call from TCRdb remains unchecked. This CDR3 has 14 amino acids. CDR1 is LNHDA and CDR2 is SQIVND in the germline V gene (reference sequence). The chain's CDR3 is CASSPGTGGYEQYF.

In terms of frequency, this clonotype is medium-sized. The chain links TRBV5-5 to TRBJ1-4; TCRdb names TRBD1, which stays unverified in the absence of DNA. CDR1 is SGHKS and CDR2 is YYEKEE in the germline V gene (reference sequence). This CDR3 comprises 14 residues. CDR3: CASSFWDRVEKLFF.

This clonotype is labeled medium-sized based on frequency. CDR3 in amino acids: CASSDIAGGYNEQFF. The J gene is TRBJ2-1, the V gene TRBV6-4; TCRdb proposes TRBD2, but this gene call is untestable without DNA. In germline, CDR1 is MRHNA, CDR2 SNTAGT. This CDR3 is 15 amino acids long.

This clonotype is labeled large (0.1 to 1%) based on frequency. The gene calls are TRBV6-5 and TRBJ2-7; TCRdb indicates TRBD2, and absent DNA this call remains unverified. Germline-derived CDR1 and CDR2 are MNHEY and SVGAGI. The CDR3 loop spans 15 amino acids. The CDR3 protein is CASSQTSGTAYEQYF.

V usage is TRBV6-6 and J usage is TRBJ2-7; TCRdb outputs TRBD1, but without DNA this stays unchecked. Germline V gives CDR1 MNHNY, CDR2 SVGAGI (reference sequence). This CDR3 comprises 14 residues. The CDR3 here is CASSGVPLSYEQYF.

This clonotype is medium-sized by frequency. V usage is TRBV5-6 and J usage is TRBJ1-5; TCRdb indicates TRBD1, and absent DNA this call remains unverified. Germline assignment: CDR1 SGHDT and CDR2 YYEEEE. This CDR3 region has 16 residues. This CDR3 reads CASSPSVGRGDQPQHF.

This clonotype counts as medium-sized by frequency. The chain joins TRBV19 to TRBJ1-1; TCRdb picks TRBD1, but there is no DNA to check that call. Germline CDR1 LNHDA, CDR2 SQIVND (reference sequence). The CDR3 has 15 amino acids. The CDR3 sequence: CASSIAAPAAIDAFF.

This clonotype is deemed medium-sized by its frequency. The chain has TRBV5-5 and TRBJ1-2. CDR3 length: 15 residues. CDR1 is SGHKS and CDR2 is YYEKEE in the germline V gene (reference sequence). CDR3 protein: CASSLDGRNNYGYTF.

This clonotype registers medium-sized (0.01 to 0.1%) by frequency. The chain is built from TRBV18 and TRBJ2-7; the TCRdb D gene call, TRBD2, has no DNA to confirm it. This CDR3 has 16 amino acids. Germline V gene sequence: CDR1 KGHSH, CDR2 LQKENI. CDR3 loop: CASSILEREASYEQYF. Variable domain in full (rest from reference TRBV18 and TRBJ2-7): NAGVMQNPRHLVRRRGQEARLRCSPMKGHSHVYWYRQLPEEGLKFMVYLQKENIIDESGMPKERFSAEFPKEGPSILRIQQVVRGDSAAYFCASSILEREASYEQYFGPGTRLTVT.

Frequency places this clonotype as large. This chain's CDR3 is CSVAGGRSGYTF. The gene calls are TRBV29-1 and TRBJ1-2; the TRBD1 assignment by TCRdb is unverifiable without DNA. The CDR3 totals 12 residues. CDR1 is SQVTM, CDR2 ANQGSEA, per germline.

This clonotype is large by frequency. The V call is TRBV7-6, the J call TRBJ2-3. The CDR3 totals 14 residues. In germline, CDR1 is SGHVS, CDR2 FNYEAQ. The CDR3 spells CASSLTISTDTQYF.

This clonotype is medium-sized by frequency. The rearrangement links TRBV18 to TRBJ1-2; as DNA is missing, the TRBD1 call by TCRdb cannot be tested. Germline V gene data show CDR1 as KGHSH and CDR2 as LQKENI. The CDR3 has 14 amino acids. This CDR3 is CASSPNRENYGYTF.